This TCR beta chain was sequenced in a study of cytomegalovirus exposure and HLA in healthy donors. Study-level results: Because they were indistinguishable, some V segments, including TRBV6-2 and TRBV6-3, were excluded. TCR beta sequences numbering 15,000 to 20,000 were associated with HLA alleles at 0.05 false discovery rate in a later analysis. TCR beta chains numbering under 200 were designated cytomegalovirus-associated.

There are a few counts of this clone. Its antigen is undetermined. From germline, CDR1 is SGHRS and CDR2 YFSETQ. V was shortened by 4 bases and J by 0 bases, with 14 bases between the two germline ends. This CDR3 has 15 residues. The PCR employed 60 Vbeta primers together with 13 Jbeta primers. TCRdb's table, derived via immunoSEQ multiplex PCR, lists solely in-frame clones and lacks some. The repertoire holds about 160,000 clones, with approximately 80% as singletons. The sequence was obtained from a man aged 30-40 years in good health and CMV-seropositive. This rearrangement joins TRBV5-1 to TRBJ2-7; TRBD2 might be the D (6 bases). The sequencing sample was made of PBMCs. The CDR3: CASSLLDGGSYEQYF. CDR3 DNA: TGCGCCAGCAGCCTTCTGGACGGGGGCTCCTACGAGCAGTACTTC. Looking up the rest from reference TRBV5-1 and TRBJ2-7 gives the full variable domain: KAGVTQTPRYLIKTRGQQVTLSCSPISGHRSVSWYQQTPGQGLQFLFEYFSETQRNKGNFPGRFSGRQFSNSRSEMNVSTLELGDSALYLCASSLLDGGSYEQYFGPGTRLTVT.